Detailed here is one T cell receptor beta chain. This record comes from a study of blood T cell repertoires in COVID-19. On the study more broadly: Acute and convalescent COVID-19 samples came from the United States, Italy and Spain. The cDNA or gDNA used as material had been derived from T cells, B-cell-depleted T cells, or PBMCs.

CDR1 is SGHRS, CDR2 YFSETQ, per germline. V was clipped by 0 bases and J by 4 bases, with 13 bases between them. This CDR3 spans 15 amino acids. Authors' data handling: The assay estimated nucleated cells by amplifying reference gene primers. The table came from immunoSEQ multiplex PCR; TCRdb's copy has only in-frame clones and leaves some out. That table gives V, J and clone size, and the DNA gave D and trimming. Of roughly 700,000 clones in the sample, just under 90% were seen once. Sequencing used peripheral blood. The source is a woman aged 18-30 years with acute or convalescent COVID-19. The chain is built from TRBV5-1 and TRBJ1-1; D is perhaps TRBD1 (6 bases). The CDR3 DNA is TGCGCCAGCAGCTTGGGTAACAGGGAGCTCACTGAAGCTTTCTTT. It encodes CASSLGNRELTEAFF.